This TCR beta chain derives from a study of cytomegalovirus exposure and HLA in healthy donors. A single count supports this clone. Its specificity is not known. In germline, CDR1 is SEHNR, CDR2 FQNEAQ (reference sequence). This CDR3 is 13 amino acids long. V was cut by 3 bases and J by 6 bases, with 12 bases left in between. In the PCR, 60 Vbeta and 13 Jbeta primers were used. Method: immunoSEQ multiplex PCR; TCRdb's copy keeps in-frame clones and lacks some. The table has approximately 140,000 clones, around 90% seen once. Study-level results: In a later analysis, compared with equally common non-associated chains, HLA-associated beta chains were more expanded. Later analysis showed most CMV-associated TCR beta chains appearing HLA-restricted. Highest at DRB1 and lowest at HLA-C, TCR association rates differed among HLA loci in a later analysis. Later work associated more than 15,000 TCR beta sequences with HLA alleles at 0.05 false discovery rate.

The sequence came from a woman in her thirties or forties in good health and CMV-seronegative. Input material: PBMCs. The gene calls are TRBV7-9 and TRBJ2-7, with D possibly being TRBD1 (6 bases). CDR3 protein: CASSFETGGEQYF. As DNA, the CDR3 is TGTGCCAGCAGCTTTGAGACAGGCGGCGAGCAGTACTTC.